These T cell receptor beta chains were read from a single sample in a study of monozygotic twins with inflammatory bowel disease. TCRdb reprocessed the 5' RACE reads and stores each CDR3 protein as one record, lacking DNA. The table lists some 150,000 distinct CDR3 sequences. The sequenced sample consisted of blood. The receptors here all came from a human donor with ulcerative colitis or Crohn's disease, or a healthy co-twin of an affected twin (not recorded which). CDR3s include the opening cysteine and the closing phenylalanine or tryptophan.

CDR3aa | j_gene | v_gene
CASSWGTGWGSEAFF | TRBJ1-1 | TRBV5-1
CASSFSRSRGTDTQYF | TRBJ2-3 | TRBV12-3/TRBV12-4
CSARVTATDTQYF | TRBJ2-3 | TRBV20-1
CASSQSGVAYNEQFF | TRBJ2-1 | TRBV3-1
CASSLTSSSGNTIYF | TRBJ1-3 | TRBV13
CASSLGTSDEQFF | TRBJ2-1 | TRBV7-8
CASSSPSDTQYF | TRBJ2-3 | TRBV5-1
CASSYATGTGPTDTQYF | TRBJ2-3 | TRBV7-2
CASSPFDEQNTEAFF | TRBJ1-1 | TRBV18
CASTSMGPTYEQYF | TRBJ2-7 | TRBV6-1
CASSLGGDSQGTEAFF | TRBJ1-1 | TRBV7-9
CASSSGLAPETQYF | TRBJ2-5 | TRBV5-1
CSARIAGRRTDTQYF | TRBJ2-3 | TRBV20-1
CASRIAGAGLNEQFF | TRBJ2-1 | TRBV10-2
CASSLFRGDSPLHF | TRBJ1-6 | TRBV27
CASSPNLSGTTDTQYF | TRBJ2-3 | TRBV18
CSATTGGYNEQFF | TRBJ2-1 | TRBV20-1
CASSLRVRSTDTQYF | TRBJ2-3 | TRBV12-3/TRBV12-4
CASSSGAGGNQPQHF | TRBJ1-5 | TRBV9
CATSRESGRATDTQYF | TRBJ2-3 | TRBV15
CASSPKPPGRNQPQHF | TRBJ1-5 | TRBV18
CASAKGLDEKLFF | TRBJ1-4 | TRBV11-2
CSARAFGTANYGYTF | TRBJ1-2 | TRBV20-1
CASSLGDRDTDTQYF | TRBJ2-3 | TRBV12-3/TRBV12-4
CSARDGALPNYGYTF | TRBJ1-2 | TRBV20-1
CSAAQGASNQPQHF | TRBJ1-5 | TRBV20-1
CASSSAAGNEKLFF | TRBJ1-4 | TRBV28
CSAQFGQNTEVFF | TRBJ1-1 | TRBV20-1
CASSRGVREGLRGYTF | TRBJ1-2 | TRBV7-8
CASSLRVGSTDTQYF | TRBJ2-3 | TRBV5-4
CSASPSNYEQYF | TRBJ2-7 | TRBV20-1
CASSLDGGRSSTDTQYF | TRBJ2-3 | TRBV28
CASSSDREGYEKLFF | TRBJ1-4 | TRBV12-3/TRBV12-4
CASSYTRGEQYF | TRBJ2-7 | TRBV6-6
CASKAGTSGSKDYNEQFF | TRBJ2-1 | TRBV12-3/TRBV12-4
CASSLASLRGDGYTF | TRBJ1-2 | TRBV5-1
CASSRDGYNSPLHF | TRBJ1-6 | TRBV7-2
CSARLVGRGFHEQYF | TRBJ2-7 | TRBV20-1
CSARGGSTEAFF | TRBJ1-1 | TRBV20-1
CASSLIPSGYNEQFF | TRBJ2-1 | TRBV7-2
CASSPPGTRVNEQYF | TRBJ2-7 | TRBV18
CASSLQQTSVETGELFF | TRBJ2-2 | TRBV9
CASSFTWLYGYTF | TRBJ1-2 | TRBV7-2
CASSGARGAAGYTF | TRBJ1-2 | TRBV12-3/TRBV12-4
CASRSDEYGEQFF | TRBJ2-1 | TRBV5-4
CASSSLQGGHVF | TRBJ2-7 | TRBV5-5
CASSPRSLPGTDTQYF | TRBJ2-3 | TRBV5-1
CSASPGEPSSYNEQFF | TRBJ2-1 | TRBV20-1
CASSRPASFSQPQHF | TRBJ1-5 | TRBV19
CASSPYRVAGANVLTF | TRBJ2-6 | TRBV7-9
CASSSRDTLWDEQFF | TRBJ2-1 | TRBV12-3/TRBV12-4
CASSLRLAGGLSYNEQFF | TRBJ2-1 | TRBV7-6
CASSQDTSYGYTF | TRBJ1-2 | TRBV4-2
CASRDRVSGQPQHF | TRBJ1-5 | TRBV18
CASSLGAYGETQYF | TRBJ2-5 | TRBV11-3
CASSQARGTSYEQYF | TRBJ2-7 | TRBV4-1
CATSSQKGGRGYEQYF | TRBJ2-7 | TRBV15
CATSDPGQEIDGYTF | TRBJ1-2 | TRBV24-1
CASCSTLSGGRNNEQFF | TRBJ2-1 | TRBV7-8
CSASRLGQGLKINSPLHF | TRBJ1-6 | TRBV20-1